This T cell receptor beta chain emerged from a study of shared clonotypes between healthy human individuals. The germline V gene encodes CDR1 SGHVS and CDR2 FNYEAQ. The CDR3 has 13 amino acids. With 6 bases clipped from V and 5 bases from J, the junction kept 5 bases outside the gene matches. Samples underwent the assay at deep level. Assay used: immunoSEQ multiplex PCR; TCRdb lists only in-frame clones, some missing. The sample includes fewer than 1.8 million clones, about 98.5% of them seen just once. Sample: naive CD4+ T cells sorted from blood. Subset given: CD45RA+ positively selected. The sequence came from a man aged 25-45 years in good health. The chain combines TRBV7-6 with TRBJ2-7; 9 bases are a match to TRBD1. The CDR3 here is CASRQRTGDEQYF. The CDR3, as DNA: TGTGCCAGCAGACAGAGGACAGGGGACGAGCAGTACTTC. The full variable domain, with the rest looked up from reference TRBV7-6 and TRBJ2-7, is GAGVSQSPRYKVTKRGQDVALRCDPISGHVSLYWYRQALGQGPEFLTYFNYEAQQDKSGLPNDRFSAERPEGSISTLTIQRTEQRDSAMYRCASRQRTGDEQYFGPGTRLTVT.